This is a list of T cell receptor beta chains from one sample in a study of cytomegalovirus exposure and HLA in healthy donors. Assay: immunoSEQ multiplex PCR; the TCRdb copy retains only in-frame clones and omits some. The data contain about 76,000 clones, roughly two thirds of them singletons. Sequencing was performed on PBMCs. These receptor sequences come from a man aged 55-75 years in good health and CMV-seropositive. Both conserved end residues are part of each CDR3. The D gene is left open where the match is weak. The listing skips clone size in some rows; elsewhere it reads once, few, many or a size class.

>.|TRBJ2-7|.|TRBV2
TGTGCCAGCAGTGTTGAGACTAGATACGAGCAGTACTTC
CASSVETRYEQYF
>.|TRBJ2-1|.|TRBV5-1
TGCGCCAGCACTCGGAGCTCCTACAATGAGCAGTTCTTC
CASTRSSYNEQFF
>.|TRBJ1-2|.|TRBV5-1
TGCGCCAGCAGACACGACAGTAACTATGGCTACACCTTC
CASRHDSNYGYTF
>.|TRBJ1-1|.|TRBV7-9
TGTTCCAGCAGCTTAGATTGGGACTACACTGAAGCTTTCTTT
CSSSLDWDYTEAFF
>.|TRBJ2-7|.|TRBV6-1
TGTGCCAGCAGGAGCCGGACAGTTCTTAAAGGGGAGCAGTACTTC
CASRSRTVLKGEQYF
>.|TRBJ1-6|.|TRBV4-1
TGCGCCAGCAGCCAAGATCGAGCAGGGGACTATAATTCACCCCTCCACTTT
CASSQDRAGDYNSPLHF
>.|TRBJ2-3|.|TRBV11-2
TGTGCCAGCAGCTTATGGTACGGCAGCGGGACAGATACGCAGTATTTT
CASSLWYGSGTDTQYF
>TRBD1|TRBJ2-5|.|TRBV7-9
TGTGCCAGCAGCTCCGGACAGGGCGGGGAGACCCAGTACTTC
CASSSGQGGETQYF
>.|TRBJ2-2|once|TRBV28
TGTGCCAGCACATCGGCGGATAAGAACACCGGGGAGCTGTTTTTT
CASTSADKNTGELFF
>TRBD2|TRBJ2-7|.|TRBV2
TGTGCCAGTCGGACTAGCGGGTCCCTATGCTACTTC
CASRTSGSLCYF
>.|TRBJ1-1|.|TRBV5-4
TGTGCCAGCTCCGCAGGTGGGGGCGTCACTGAAGCTTTCTTT
CASSAGGGVTEAFF
>TRBD1|TRBJ2-2|few|TRBV28
TGTGCCAGCACATCCCCGGACAGGGGATCCGGGGAGCTGTTTTTT
CASTSPDRGSGELFF
>.|TRBJ1-2|.|TRBV10-2
TGCGCCAGCAGTCCAACAGGAAACTATGGCTACACCTTC
CASSPTGNYGYTF
>TRBD1|TRBJ1-2|few|TRBV7-9
TGTGCCAGCAGTTACCCCGGGACAGCCTATGGCTACACCTTC
CASSYPGTAYGYTF
>TRBD2|TRBJ2-1|.|TRBV5-1
TGCGCCAGCAGCTCCGGACTAGCCCTGGATAATGAGCAGTTCTTC
CASSSGLALDNEQFF
>.|TRBJ2-7|.|TRBV5-6
TGTGCCAGCAGCGCAGGGGGGTACGGGTACGAGCAGTACTTC
CASSAGGYGYEQYF
>.|TRBJ2-7|.|TRBV7-6
TGTGCCAGCAGCTTCGGAGGGGCCACCTACGAGCAGTACTTC
CASSFGGATYEQYF
>.|TRBJ2-7|.|TRBV5-1
TGCGCCAGCAGCCTTACCCCCTCCTACGAGCAGTACTTC
CASSLTPSYEQYF
>.|TRBJ2-7|few|TRBV5-6
TGTGCCTCTCTTGGTCAGGATTCCTACGAGCAGTACTTC
CASLGQDSYEQYF
>.|TRBJ1-2|.|TRBV2
TGTGCCAGCAGCTACCAAGAGGGGGTTGGCTACACCTTC
CASSYQEGVGYTF
>TRBD2|TRBJ2-1|.|TRBV10-3
TGTGCCATCAGCGGGGGGGGTCGGACTAGTTACAATGAGCAGTTCTTC
CAISGGGRTSYNEQFF
>.|TRBJ2-5|once|TRBV7-8
TGTGCCAGCAGCTCAGGAGGGGCGACCCAGTACTTC
CASSSGGATQYF
>.|TRBJ1-2|.|TRBV7-9
TGTGCCAGCAGCCAAAGCCCTTGGGGGGACTATGGCTACACCTTC
CASSQSPWGDYGYTF
>.|TRBJ2-7|.|TRBV19
TGTGCCAGTAGTAGACTAGGAAGTAACGAGCAGTACTTC
CASSRLGSNEQYF
>.|TRBJ2-7|few|TRBV7-9
TGTGCCAGCAGCTCCTCCCGGGGGAGGGGGGTGTACGAGCAGTACTTC
CASSSSRGRGVYEQYF
>.|TRBJ1-3|.|TRBV18
TGTGCCAGCTCACAACAGGTACGGGCTGGAAACACCATATATTTT
CASSQQVRAGNTIYF
>TRBD2|TRBJ2-7|once|TRBV11-3
TGTGCCAGCAGCGCAGCGGGAGGGGGCTCCTACGAGCAGTACTTC
CASSAAGGGSYEQYF
>.|TRBJ2-1|.|TRBV27
TGTGCCAGCAGTCGGGGAGGCTTTGGGAGCTCCTACAATGAGCAGTTCTTC
CASSRGGFGSSYNEQFF
>.|TRBJ2-7|.|TRBV5-4
TGTGCCAGCAGCTTACGAGGTTCCCTCGAGCAGTACTTC
CASSLRGSLEQYF
>TRBD2|TRBJ2-1|.|TRBV6-1
TGTGCCAGCAGTGAAGAAGCGGGAGGATTCTACAATGAGCAGTTCTTC
CASSEEAGGFYNEQFF
>.|TRBJ2-7|.|TRBV5-1
TGCGCCAGCAGCTTGGCCCCCACCCTGAGGGTCGAGCAGTACTTC
CASSLAPTLRVEQYF
>.|TRBJ1-5|.|TRBV15
TGTGCCACCAGCAGAGGCAGGGGTGAACAGCCCCAGCATTTT
CATSRGRGEQPQHF
>TRBD2|TRBJ2-1|.|TRBV27
TGTGCCAGCAGTTTATTTTGGTCGGGGTGGCAAGCGGGAGGAAAGTACAATGAGCAGTTCTTC
CASSLFWSGWQAGGKYNEQFF
>TRBD1|TRBJ2-7|.|TRBV7-9
TGTGCCAGCAGCCGACGGACAGGATACGGCGACGAGCAGTACTTC
CASSRRTGYGDEQYF
>TRBD2|TRBJ2-7|.|TRBV6-5
TGTGCCAGCGAGACTAGCGGGGCCTCCTACGAGCAGTACTTC
CASETSGASYEQYF
>.|TRBJ2-5|.|TRBV29-1
TGCAGCGTTGAGCCATCGTGGCTAGCGCCCATGTACTTC
CSVEPSWLAPMYF
>TRBD1|TRBJ1-1|.|TRBV2
TGTGCCAGCAGTCAGGGGGCAGGGGGCAGGACTGAAGCTTTCTTT
CASSQGAGGRTEAFF
>TRBD1|TRBJ1-6|.|TRBV4-3
TGCGCCAGCAGCCAAGATACCCCGGGACAGGGGTATTCACCCCTCCACTTT
CASSQDTPGQGYSPLHF
>.|TRBJ2-3|.|TRBV5-1
TGCGCCAGCAGCCAACTACGCGGCACAGATACGCAGTATTTT
CASSQLRGTDTQYF
>TRBD1|TRBJ1-2|few|TRBV25-1
TGTGCCAGCAGTGCCCAGGGGGCAGGTCATGGCTACACCTTC
CASSAQGAGHGYTF
>TRBD2|TRBJ2-1|.|TRBV6-5
TGTGCCAGCAGTTTAGCGGGGGCGTTCGGGAATGAGCAGTTCTTC
CASSLAGAFGNEQFF
>.|TRBJ2-7|.|TRBV7-9
TGTGCCAGCAGCACGCAGACCTACGAGCAGTACTTC
CASSTQTYEQYF
>TRBD2|TRBJ2-1|.|TRBV28
TGTGCCAGCAGTTTAGAAGGACTAGCGGACCCCCTCGGCAATGAGCAGTTCTTC
CASSLEGLADPLGNEQFF
>TRBD1|TRBJ2-7|.|TRBV27
TGTGCCAGCAGTTGGGGACAGGGGGTGGAGCAGTACTTC
CASSWGQGVEQYF